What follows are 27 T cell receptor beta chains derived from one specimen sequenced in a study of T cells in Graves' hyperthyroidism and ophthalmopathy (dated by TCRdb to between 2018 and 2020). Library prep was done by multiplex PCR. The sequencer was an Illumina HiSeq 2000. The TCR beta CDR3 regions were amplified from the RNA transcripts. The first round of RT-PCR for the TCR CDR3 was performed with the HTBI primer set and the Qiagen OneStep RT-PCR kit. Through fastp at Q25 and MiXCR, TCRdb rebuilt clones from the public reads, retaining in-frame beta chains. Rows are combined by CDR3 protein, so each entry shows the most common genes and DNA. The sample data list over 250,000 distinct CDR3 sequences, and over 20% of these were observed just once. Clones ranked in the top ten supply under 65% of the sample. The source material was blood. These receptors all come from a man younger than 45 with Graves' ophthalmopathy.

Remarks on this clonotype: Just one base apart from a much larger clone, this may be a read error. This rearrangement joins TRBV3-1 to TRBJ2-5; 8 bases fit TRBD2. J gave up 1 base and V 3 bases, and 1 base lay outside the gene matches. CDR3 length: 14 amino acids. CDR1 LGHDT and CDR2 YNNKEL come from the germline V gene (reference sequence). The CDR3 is CASSHTSGQETQYF. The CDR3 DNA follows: TGTGCCAGCAGCCATACTAGCGGCCAAGAGACCCAGTACTTC.

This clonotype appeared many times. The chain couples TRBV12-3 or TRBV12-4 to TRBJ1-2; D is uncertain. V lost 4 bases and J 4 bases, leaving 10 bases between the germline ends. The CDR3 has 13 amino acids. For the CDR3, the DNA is TGTGCCAGCAGTTCTGCAGAAGTCTATGGCTACACCTTC. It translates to CASSSAEVYGYTF.

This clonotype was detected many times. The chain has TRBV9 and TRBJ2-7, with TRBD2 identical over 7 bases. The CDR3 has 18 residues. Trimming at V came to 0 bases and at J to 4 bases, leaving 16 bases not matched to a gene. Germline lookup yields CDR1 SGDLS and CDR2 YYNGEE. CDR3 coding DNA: TGTGCCAGCAGCGTAGTTGGCCCTGGGAGGGCCGGTGCATACGAGCAGTACTTC. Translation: CASSVVGPGRAGAYEQYF.

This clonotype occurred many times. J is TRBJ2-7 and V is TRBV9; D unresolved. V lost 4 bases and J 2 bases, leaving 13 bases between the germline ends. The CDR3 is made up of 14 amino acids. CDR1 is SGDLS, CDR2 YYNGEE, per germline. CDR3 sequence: CASSYSDGAYEQYF. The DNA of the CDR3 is TGTGCCAGCAGCTACTCTGACGGAGCCTACGAGCAGTACTTC.

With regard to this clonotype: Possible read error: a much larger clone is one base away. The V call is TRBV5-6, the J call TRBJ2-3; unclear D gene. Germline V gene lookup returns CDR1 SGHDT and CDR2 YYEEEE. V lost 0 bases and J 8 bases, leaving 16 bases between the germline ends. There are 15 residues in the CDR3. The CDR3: CASSLVKFRLGTQYF. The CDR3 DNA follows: TGTGCCAGCAGCTTGGTGAAGTTTCGTTTGGGTACGCAGTATTTT.

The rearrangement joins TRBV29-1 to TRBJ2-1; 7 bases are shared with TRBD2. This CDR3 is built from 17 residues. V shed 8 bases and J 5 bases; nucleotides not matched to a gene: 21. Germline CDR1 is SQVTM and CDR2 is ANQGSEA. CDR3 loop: CSSGSGWASGPDNEQFF. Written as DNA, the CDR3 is TGCAGCTCCGGCAGCGGGTGGGCTAGCGGACCAGACAATGAGCAGTTCTTC.

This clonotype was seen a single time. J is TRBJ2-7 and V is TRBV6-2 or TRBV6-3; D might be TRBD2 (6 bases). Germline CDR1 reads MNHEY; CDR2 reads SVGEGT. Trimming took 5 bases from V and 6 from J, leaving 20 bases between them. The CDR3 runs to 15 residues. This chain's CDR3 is CASSAAGLSGFEQYF. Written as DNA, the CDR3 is TGTGCCAGCAGTGCCGCGGGGCTAAGTGGTTTCGAGCAGTACTTC.

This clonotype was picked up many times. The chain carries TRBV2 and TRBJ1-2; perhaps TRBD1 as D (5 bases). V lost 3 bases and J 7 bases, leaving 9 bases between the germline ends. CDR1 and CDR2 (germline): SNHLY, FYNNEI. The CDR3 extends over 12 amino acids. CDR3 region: CASSDAGVGYTF. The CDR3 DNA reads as TGTGCCAGCAGTGACGCGGGGGTTGGCTACACCTTC.

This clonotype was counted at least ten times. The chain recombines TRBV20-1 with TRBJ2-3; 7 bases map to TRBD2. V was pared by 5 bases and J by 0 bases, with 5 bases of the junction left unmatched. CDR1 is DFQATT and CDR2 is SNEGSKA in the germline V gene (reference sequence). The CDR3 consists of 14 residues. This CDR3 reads CSAALAESTDTQYF. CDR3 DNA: TGCAGTGCTGCTCTAGCGGAGAGCACAGATACGCAGTATTTT.

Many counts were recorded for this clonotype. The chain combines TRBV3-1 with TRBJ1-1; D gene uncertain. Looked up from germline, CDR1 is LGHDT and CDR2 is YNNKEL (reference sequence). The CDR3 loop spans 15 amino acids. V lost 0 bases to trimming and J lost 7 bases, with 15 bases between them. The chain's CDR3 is CASSQDGVGDYEAFF. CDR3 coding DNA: TGTGCCAGCAGCCAAGACGGCGTAGGAGACTATGAAGCTTTCTTT.

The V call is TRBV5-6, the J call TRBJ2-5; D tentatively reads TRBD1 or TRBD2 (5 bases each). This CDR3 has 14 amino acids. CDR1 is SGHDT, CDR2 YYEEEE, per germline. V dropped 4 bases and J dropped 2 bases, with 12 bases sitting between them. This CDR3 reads CASSRWDQQETQYF. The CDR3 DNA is TGTGCCAGCAGCCGATGGGACCAACAAGAGACCCAGTACTTC.

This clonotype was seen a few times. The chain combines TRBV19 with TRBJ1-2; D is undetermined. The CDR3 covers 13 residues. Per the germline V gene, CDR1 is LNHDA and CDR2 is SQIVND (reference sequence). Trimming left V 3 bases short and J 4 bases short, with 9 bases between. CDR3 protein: CASSIRRIYGYTF. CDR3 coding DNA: TGTGCCAGTAGTATCAGGCGAATCTATGGCTACACCTTC.

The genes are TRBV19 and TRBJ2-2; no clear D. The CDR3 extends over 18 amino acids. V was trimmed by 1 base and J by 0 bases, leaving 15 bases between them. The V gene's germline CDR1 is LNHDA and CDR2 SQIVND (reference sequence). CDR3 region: CASSIGVGLLPNTGELFF. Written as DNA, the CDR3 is TGTGCCAGTAGTATAGGGGTTGGGCTTCTCCCGAACACCGGGGAGCTGTTTTTT.

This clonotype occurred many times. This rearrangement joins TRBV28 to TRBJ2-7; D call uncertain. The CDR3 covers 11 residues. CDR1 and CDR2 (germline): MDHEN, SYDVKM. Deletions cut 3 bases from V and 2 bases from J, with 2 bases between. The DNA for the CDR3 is TGTGCCAGCAGTTTGACCTACGAGCAGTACTTC. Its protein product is CASSLTYEQYF.

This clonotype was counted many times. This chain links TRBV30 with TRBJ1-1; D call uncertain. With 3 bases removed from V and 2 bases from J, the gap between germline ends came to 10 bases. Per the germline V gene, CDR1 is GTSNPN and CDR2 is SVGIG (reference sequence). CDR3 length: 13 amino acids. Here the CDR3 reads CAWSAALNTEAFF. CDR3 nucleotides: TGTGCCTGGAGCGCCGCCTTAAACACTGAAGCTTTCTTT.

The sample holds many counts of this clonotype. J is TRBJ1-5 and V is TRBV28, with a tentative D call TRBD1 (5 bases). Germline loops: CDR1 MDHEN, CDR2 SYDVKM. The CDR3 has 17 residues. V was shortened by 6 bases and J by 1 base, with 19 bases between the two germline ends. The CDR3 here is CASSGTPRVVSNQPQHF. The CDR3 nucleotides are TGTGCCAGCAGCGGGACGCCGAGGGTAGTGAGCAATCAGCCCCAGCATTTT.

The CDR3 region is CSVTVGFEQYF. DNA for the CDR3: TGCAGCGTTACGGTAGGGTTCGAGCAGTACTTC. The rearrangement links TRBV29-1 to TRBJ2-7; D is ambiguous. V was shortened by 5 bases and J by 6 bases, with 11 bases between the two germline ends. This CDR3 is built from 11 residues. Germline CDR1 is SQVTM and CDR2 is ANQGSEA.

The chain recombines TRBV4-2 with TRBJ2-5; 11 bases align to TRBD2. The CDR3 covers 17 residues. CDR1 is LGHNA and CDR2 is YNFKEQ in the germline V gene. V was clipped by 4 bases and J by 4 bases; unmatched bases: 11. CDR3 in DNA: TGTGCCAGCAGCCGTATGGTAGCGGGAGGGGGGTTAGAGACCCAGTACTTC. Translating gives CASSRMVAGGGLETQYF.

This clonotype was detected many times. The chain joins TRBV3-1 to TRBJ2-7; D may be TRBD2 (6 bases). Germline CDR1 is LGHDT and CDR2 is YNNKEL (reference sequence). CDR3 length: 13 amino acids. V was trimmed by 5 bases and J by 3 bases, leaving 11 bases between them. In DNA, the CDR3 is TGTGCCAGCAGCGGGGTGGGGGGCTACGAGCAGTACTTC. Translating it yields CASSGVGGYEQYF.

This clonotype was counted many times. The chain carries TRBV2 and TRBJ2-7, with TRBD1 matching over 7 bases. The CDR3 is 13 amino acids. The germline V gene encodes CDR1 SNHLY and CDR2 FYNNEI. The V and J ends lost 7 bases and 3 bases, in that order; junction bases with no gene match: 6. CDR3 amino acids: CASTLRDSYEQYF. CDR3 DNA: TGTGCCAGCACCCTGAGGGACAGCTACGAGCAGTACTTC.

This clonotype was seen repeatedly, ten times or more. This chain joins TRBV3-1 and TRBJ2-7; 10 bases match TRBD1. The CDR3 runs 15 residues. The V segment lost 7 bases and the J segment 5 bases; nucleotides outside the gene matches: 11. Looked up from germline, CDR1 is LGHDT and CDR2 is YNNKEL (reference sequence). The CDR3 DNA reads TGTGCCAGCAATCTTAGGGGACAGGGGTTCCACGAGCAGTACTTC. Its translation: CASNLRGQGFHEQYF.

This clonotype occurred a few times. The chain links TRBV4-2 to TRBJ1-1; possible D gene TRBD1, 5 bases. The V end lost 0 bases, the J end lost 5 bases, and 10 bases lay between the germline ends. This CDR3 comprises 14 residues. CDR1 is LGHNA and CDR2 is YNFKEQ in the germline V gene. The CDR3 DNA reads TGTGCCAGCAGCCAAGATCCAGGGAAAACTGAAGCTTTCTTT. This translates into CASSQDPGKTEAFF.

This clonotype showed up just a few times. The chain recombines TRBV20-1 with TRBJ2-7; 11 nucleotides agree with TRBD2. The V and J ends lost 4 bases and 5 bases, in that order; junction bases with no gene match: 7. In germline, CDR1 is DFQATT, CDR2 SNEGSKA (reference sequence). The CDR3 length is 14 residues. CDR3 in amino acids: CSATPTSGTDEQYF. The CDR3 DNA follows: TGCAGTGCTACCCCGACTAGCGGGACCGACGAGCAGTACTTC.

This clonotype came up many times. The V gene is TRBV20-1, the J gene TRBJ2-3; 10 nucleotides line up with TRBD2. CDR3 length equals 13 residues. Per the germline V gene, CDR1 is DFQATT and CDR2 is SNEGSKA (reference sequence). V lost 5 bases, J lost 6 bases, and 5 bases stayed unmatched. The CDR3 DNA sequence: TGCAGTGCTCCCAGCGGGAGGGCGGATACGCAGTATTTT. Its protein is CSAPSGRADTQYF.

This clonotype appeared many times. The CDR3 DNA reads as TGTGCCAGCAGCCCCTTCGGCAATCAGCCCCAGCATTTT. Protein sequence: CASSPFGNQPQHF. The genes are TRBV12-3 or TRBV12-4 and TRBJ1-5; D unclear. The CDR3 spans 13 residues. V was cut by 6 bases and J by 2 bases, with 8 bases left in between.

The CDR3: CASTNGLERNEQFF. The DNA of the CDR3 is TGTGCCAGCACTAATGGACTAGAACGGAATGAGCAGTTCTTC. The chain is built from TRBV6-1 and TRBJ2-1; 7 bases are a match to TRBD2. Trimming cost V 7 bases and J 7 bases; bases outside gene matches: 10. This CDR3 is 14 amino acids long. CDR1 and CDR2 from the germline V gene are MNHNS and SASEGT.

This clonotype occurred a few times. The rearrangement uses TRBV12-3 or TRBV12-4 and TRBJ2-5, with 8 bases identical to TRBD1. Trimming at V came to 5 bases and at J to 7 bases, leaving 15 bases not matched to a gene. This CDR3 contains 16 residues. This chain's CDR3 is CASSPRDRTRAVTQYF. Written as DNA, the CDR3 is TGTGCCAGCAGTCCCCGGGACAGGACCCGCGCGGTGACCCAGTACTTC.